The 10 T cell receptor beta chains presented below share a single source sample, sequenced in a study of blood T cell repertoires in COVID-19. Clones were sequenced by immunoSEQ multiplex PCR, and TCRdb holds only the in-frame ones, with some missing. In the table there are roughly 230,000 clones, about 88% of which are singletons. Sequenced input: PBMCs or T cells enriched from blood (not recorded which). These receptors were taken from a woman in her forties or fifties who had been exposed to COVID-19.

CDR3 region: CASCGGALTGELFF. CDR3 DNA sequence: TGTGCCAGTTGCGGGGGAGCTCTAACCGGGGAGCTGTTTTTT. This rearrangement joins TRBV28 to TRBJ2-2; 7 bases map to TRBD2. CDR3 length: 14 residues. Trimming cost V 9 bases and J 5 bases; bases outside gene matches: 9. Germline assignment: CDR1 MDHEN and CDR2 SYDVKM.

The chain is built from TRBV7-8 and TRBJ2-7, with D possibly being TRBD2 (7 bases). V lost 5 bases, J lost 6 bases, and 32 bases lay in between. In germline, CDR1 is SGHVS, CDR2 FQNEAQ. This CDR3 is built from 19 residues. Written as DNA, the CDR3 is TGTGCCAGCAGCCAAACCCCAGCAAGGGGGGCGATGGCTAGCGGCGAGCAGTACTTC. It specifies CASSQTPARGAMASGEQYF.

The rearrangement links TRBV19 to TRBJ1-3, with TRBD1 identical over 12 bases. CDR3 length: 15 amino acids. V shed 5 bases, J shed 4 bases, and the junction held 3 bases outside the gene matches. Per germline, CDR1 LNHDA and CDR2 SQIVND (reference sequence). Here the CDR3 DNA reads TGTGCCAGTAGTGCCGGGACAGGGGGCGGAAACACCATATATTTT. Translation: CASSAGTGGGNTIYF. Complete variable domain (other parts from reference TRBV19 and TRBJ1-3): DGGITQSPKYLFRKEGQNVTLSCEQNLNHDAMYWYRQDPGQGLRLIYYSQIVNDFQKGDIAEGYSVSREKKESFPLTVTSAQKNPTAFYLCASSAGTGGGNTIYFGEGSWLTVV.

The chain recombines TRBV7-2 with TRBJ2-7, with 8 bases identical to TRBD2. Trimming at V came to 5 bases and at J to 1 base, leaving 7 bases not matched to a gene. This CDR3 is 15 amino acids long. The germline V gene encodes CDR1 SGHTA and CDR2 FQGNSA. The CDR3 coding sequence is TGTGCCAGCAGCCCCCGGGGGGGGAGATCCTACGAGCAGTACTTC. It encodes CASSPRGGRSYEQYF.

V gene TRBV7-9 combines with J gene TRBJ1-3, with D unresolved. The CDR3 has 15 residues. The germline V and J ends were trimmed by 5 bases and 0 bases, with 11 bases remaining between them. CDR1 and CDR2 from the germline V gene are SEHNR and FQNEAQ (reference sequence). The CDR3 sequence: CASSGGVFSGNTIYF. The CDR3 DNA reads as TGTGCCAGCAGCGGCGGGGTTTTCTCTGGAAACACCATATATTTT.

V usage is TRBV5-5 and J usage is TRBJ2-7, with 7 bases matching TRBD2. The length of the CDR3 is 15 residues. Germline-derived CDR1 and CDR2 are SGHKS and YYEKEE (reference sequence). J lost 2 bases, V lost 0 bases, and 5 bases had no gene match. CDR3 nucleotides: TGTGCCAGCAGCTTGGCACCGGGGGGAACCTACGAGCAGTACTTC. Translation gives CASSLAPGGTYEQYF.

The V and J genes are TRBV11-2 and TRBJ2-5; possible D gene TRBD2, 6 bases. V lost 3 bases to trimming and J lost 2 bases, with 13 bases between them. Germline V gene lookup returns CDR1 SGHAT and CDR2 FQNNGV. CDR3 length: 15 amino acids. As DNA, the CDR3 is TGTGCCAGCAGCTTTACCCGGGGGATACAAGAGACCCAGTACTTC. It codes for CASSFTRGIQETQYF.

V is TRBV3-1 (or the pseudogene TRBV3-2) and J is TRBJ2-7; 8 bases fit TRBD1. CDR1 is LGHDT and CDR2 is YNNKEL in the germline V gene (reference sequence). V lost 4 bases to trimming and J lost 1 base; unmatched junction nucleotides: 3. This CDR3 region has 14 residues. The CDR3 is CASSPGTGSYEQYF. In nucleotides, the CDR3 is TGTGCCAGCAGCCCCGGGACAGGATCCTACGAGCAGTACTTC.

The chain carries TRBV11-2 and TRBJ2-2, with D hard to call. The germline V gene encodes CDR1 SGHAT and CDR2 FQNNGV. The V gene lost 4 bases and the J gene lost 8 bases, with 8 bases spanning the gap. The CDR3 sequence is 12 residues long. CDR3: CASSSSVGELFF. CDR3 nucleotides: TGTGCCAGCAGCTCCAGTGTGGGGGAGCTGTTTTTT. Using reference TRBV11-2 and TRBJ2-2 for the parts outside the CDR3, the full variable domain is EAGVAQSPRYKIIEKRQSVAFWCNPISGHATLYWYQQILGQGPKLLIQFQNNGVVDDSQLPKDRFSAERLKGVDSTLKIQPAKLEDSAVYLCASSSSVGELFFGEGSRLTVL.

The J gene is TRBJ1-2, the V gene TRBV6-5, with 9 bases that match TRBD1. CDR1 and CDR2 from the germline V gene are MNHEY and SVGAGI. This CDR3 is 14 amino acids long. The junction had 7 bases not matched to a gene; V was cut back by 6 bases and J by 5 bases. CDR3 loop: CASRPRTGVYGYTF. The CDR3 DNA reads as TGTGCCAGCAGGCCCCGGACAGGGGTGTATGGCTACACCTTC.